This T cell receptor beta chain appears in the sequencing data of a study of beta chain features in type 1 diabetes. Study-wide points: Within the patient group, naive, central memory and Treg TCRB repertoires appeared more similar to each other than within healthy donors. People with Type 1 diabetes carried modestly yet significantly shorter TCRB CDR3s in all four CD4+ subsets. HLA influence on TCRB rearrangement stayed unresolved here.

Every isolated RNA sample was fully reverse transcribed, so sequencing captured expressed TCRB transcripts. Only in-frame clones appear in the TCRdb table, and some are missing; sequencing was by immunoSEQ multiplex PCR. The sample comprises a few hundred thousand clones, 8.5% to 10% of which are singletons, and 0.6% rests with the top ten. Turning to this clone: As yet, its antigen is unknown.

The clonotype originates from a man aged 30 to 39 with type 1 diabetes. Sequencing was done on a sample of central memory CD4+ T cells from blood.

The CDR3 sequence: CASSYNDPGANVLTF. The CDR3 nucleotides are TGTGCCAGTAGTTATAACGACCCTGGGGCCAACGTCCTGACTTTC. V and J are TRBV19 and TRBJ2-6; no firm D call. Trimming removed 5 bases from V and 2 bases from J, with 10 bases in between. The CDR3 is made up of 15 amino acids. CDR1 and CDR2 from the germline V gene are LNHDA and SQIVND (reference sequence). Full variable domain (missing parts from reference TRBV19 and TRBJ2-6): DGGITQSPKYLFRKEGQNVTLSCEQNLNHDAMYWYRQDPGQGLRLIYYSQIVNDFQKGDIAEGYSVSREKKESFPLTVTSAQKNPTAFYLCASSYNDPGANVLTFGAGSRLTVL.